This is a list of T cell receptor beta chains from one sample in a study of shared clonotypes between healthy human individuals. Method: immunoSEQ multiplex PCR; TCRdb's copy keeps in-frame clones and lacks some. Counted here are about 2.2 million clones, approximately 92% occurring once; the ten biggest clones make up approximately 1.7%. Source material: naive CD8+ T cells from PBMCs. Receptor source: a man younger than 30 in good health. Some clones in this sample may be carry-over from other donors' samples. The CDR3 runs from the conserved cysteine through the conserved F or W. Fields, in order: D gene, V gene, clone size, J gene, CDR3 protein, CDR3 DNA. The D gene is left open where the match is weak. Size is stated for part of the rows, as once, few or many counts, or as a class when the clone is expanded.

>-|TRBV28|-|TRBJ1-4
CASSTATGSDEKLFF
TGTGCCAGCAGCACGGCTACAGGGAGCGATGAAAAACTGTTTTTT
>-|TRBV6-5|-|TRBJ1-1
CASSWDGNTEAFF
TGTGCCAGCAGTTGGGACGGGAACACTGAAGCTTTCTTT
>TRBD1|TRBV13|once|TRBJ1-1
CASSFRQGWGRYPEAFF
TGTGCCAGCAGCTTTCGACAGGGGTGGGGTCGATACCCTGAAGCTTTCTTT
>-|TRBV27|-|TRBJ2-7
CASSLTANYEQYF
TGTGCCAGCAGTTTGACAGCTAACTACGAGCAGTACTTC
>-|TRBV5-6|-|TRBJ1-1
CASSPWGTNTEAFF
TGTGCCAGCAGCCCCTGGGGGACAAACACTGAAGCTTTCTTT
>TRBD1|TRBV29-1|-|TRBJ1-2
CSVMTGTNYGYTF
TGCAGCGTTATGACAGGGACTAACTATGGCTACACCTTC
>-|TRBV28|-|TRBJ2-7
CASSARQELFSYEQYF
TGTGCCAGCAGCGCCCGCCAGGAGCTGTTTTCCTACGAGCAGTACTTC
>TRBD1|TRBV30|-|TRBJ1-3
CAGRDSSTGNTIYF
TGTGCCGGCCGGGACAGCTCCACGGGAAACACCATATATTTT
>-|TRBV27|-|TRBJ2-6
CASSLQAGQSSGANVLTF
TGTGCCAGCAGTTTACAAGCGGGACAAAGCTCTGGGGCCAACGTCCTGACTTTC
>-|TRBV6-5|-|TRBJ2-7
CASNRGEQYF
TGTGCCAGCAACCGGGGCGAGCAGTACTTC
>-|TRBV2|-|TRBJ2-5
CASRGGVRQETQYF
TGTGCCAGCAGAGGCGGGGTGAGGCAAGAGACCCAGTACTTC
>-|TRBV29-1|-|TRBJ1-2
CSVDKAADYGYTF
TGCAGCGTTGATAAGGCAGCAGACTATGGCTACACCTTC
>TRBD2|TRBV7-3|-|TRBJ2-5
CASSLLGLAGQETQYF
TGTGCCAGCAGCTTATTGGGACTAGCGGGGCAAGAGACCCAGTACTTC
>-|TRBV27|once|TRBJ2-3
CAILTGDTQYF
TGTGCCATCCTAACCGGGGATACGCAGTATTTT
>-|TRBV11-3|-|TRBJ2-2
CASSLDTATGELFF
TGTGCCAGCAGCTTAGATACGGCCACCGGGGAGCTGTTTTTT
>-|TRBV28|once|TRBJ2-7
CAVGGYEQYF
TGTGCCGTAGGGGGCTACGAGCAGTACTTC
>-|TRBV28|-|TRBJ2-7
CASSLEFSSYEQYF
TGTGCCAGCAGTTTAGAATTCAGCTCCTACGAGCAGTACTTC
>TRBD1|TRBV29-1|once|TRBJ1-2
CSVQPDRGEPYGYTF
TGCAGCGTCCAACCAGACAGGGGAGAGCCCTATGGCTACACCTTC
>TRBD2|TRBV19|once|TRBJ2-7
CASSPTGTSARPGDEQYF
TGTGCCAGTAGCCCTACCGGGACTAGCGCCCGCCCAGGGGACGAGCAGTACTTC
>TRBD1|TRBV19|-|TRBJ2-7
CASSIGTGVSYEQYF
TGTGCCAGTAGTATAGGCACAGGGGTCTCCTACGAGCAGTACTTC
>-|TRBV9|-|TRBJ1-1
CASSVGGGLTEAFF
TGTGCCAGCAGCGTAGGTGGGGGCCTCACTGAAGCTTTCTTT
>TRBD2|TRBV27|-|TRBJ2-7
CASSFGLAGVPEQYF
TGTGCCAGCAGTTTCGGACTAGCGGGAGTACCCGAGCAGTACTTC
>-|TRBV7-9|-|TRBJ2-1
CASRKRDNNEQFF
TGTGCCAGCAGGAAACGGGATAACAATGAGCAGTTCTTC
>TRBD1|TRBV2|-|TRBJ2-5
CASRLTGGQETQYF
TGTGCCAGCAGACTCACAGGGGGGCAAGAGACCCAGTACTTC
>-|TRBV9|-|TRBJ2-3
CASTGGETDTQYF
TGTGCCAGCACCGGCGGGGAAACAGATACGCAGTATTTT
>-|TRBV5-6|-|TRBJ1-6
CASSPGTPNSPLHF
TGTGCCAGCAGCCCCGGGACACCGAATTCACCCCTCCACTTT
>-|TRBV2|-|TRBJ2-7
CASSPGPNPYEQYF
TGTGCCAGCAGCCCGGGACCGAATCCTTACGAGCAGTACTTC
>-|TRBV4-1|-|TRBJ2-1
CASSASGTRTFYNEQFF
TGCGCCAGCAGCGCCTCCGGGACTCGAACGTTCTACAATGAGCAGTTCTTC